Listed below are T cell receptor beta chains from one sample, sequenced in a study of molecular identifiers for immune sequencing clone quantification. TCRdb reanalysed the PCR reads using MiXCR and keeps one entry per CDR3 protein. The sample consists of over 55,000 distinct CDR3 sequences, around a sixth of them appearing once. Sample: naive CD8+ T cells from blood, with Jurkat cell RNA spiked in. All receptors come from a human donor in good health. Some libraries in this study had Jurkat cell RNA spiked in. Both conserved end residues are part of each CDR3. D genes are given only for firm matches. Clone size is stated in some rows and not others, as once, few, many or a class when expanded.

size	length	D	V	J	DNA	CDR3
.	14	TRBD1	TRBV28	TRBJ2-7	TGTGCCAGCAGTTTTAGACAGGGGTTTTACGAGCAGTACTTC	CASSFRQGFYEQYF
many	18	.	TRBV7-9	TRBJ2-1	TGTGCCAGCAGCTTAGGGGGGGGGTCAGGGGTCACCTACAATGAGCAGTTCTTC	CASSLGGGSGVTYNEQFF
many	13	.	TRBV19	TRBJ2-7	TGTGCCAGTAGTCATAGGCTTACCTACGAGCAGTACTTC	CASSHRLTYEQYF
.	16	.	TRBV28	TRBJ2-2	TGTGCCAGCAGTTTATCGGGCCCTTCGAACACCGGGGAGCTGTTTTTT	CASSLSGPSNTGELFF
many	14	.	TRBV7-9	TRBJ2-2	TGTGCCAGCAGCTTAGGAGTAGCTCCCGGGGAGCTGTTTTTT	CASSLGVAPGELFF
many	16	TRBD2	TRBV24-1	TRBJ2-3	TGTGCCACCAGTGATTTCAGGGAGGGAGCGAGGGATACGCAGTATTTT	CATSDFREGARDTQYF
many	13	.	TRBV7-8	TRBJ2-1	TGTGCCAGCAGCCCTTCGGTTTACAATGAGCAGTTCTTC	CASSPSVYNEQFF
few	18	TRBD2	TRBV4-3	TRBJ2-1	TGCGCCAGCAGCCAAGGGACTAGCGGGAGTGAATCCTACAATGAGCAGTTCTTC	CASSQGTSGSESYNEQFF
many	14	.	TRBV5-5	TRBJ2-7	TGTGCCAGCAGCTTGCCGCTCCAGACCTACGAGCAGTACTTC	CASSLPLQTYEQYF
many	16	.	TRBV13	TRBJ2-2	TGTGCCAGCAGCTTAGGGTGGACAGTGAACACCGGGGAGCTGTTTTTT	CASSLGWTVNTGELFF
many	15	.	TRBV7-9	TRBJ1-4	TGTGCCAGCAGCTTATATCAGGGATCTAATGAAAAACTGTTTTTT	CASSLYQGSNEKLFF
many	14	.	TRBV9	TRBJ2-1	TGTGCCAGCAGCGCTTGGGACGGTTACAATGAGCAGTTCTTC	CASSAWDGYNEQFF
many	14	TRBD1	TRBV6-1	TRBJ1-1	TGTGCCAGCAGTGAGTGGACAGGGGTCACTGAAGCTTTCTTT	CASSEWTGVTEAFF
.	14	.	TRBV29-1	TRBJ2-1	TGCAGCGTTGGGACAGCGAAGGGATACAATGAGCAGTTCTTC	CSVGTAKGYNEQFF
.	18	TRBD2	TRBV6-5	TRBJ2-2	TGTGCCAGTAGTTTCCAAACGGGGACTAGCGGGACCACCGGGGAGCAGTTTTTT	CASSFQTGTSGTTGEQFF
many	15	.	TRBV5-1	TRBJ2-1	TGCGCCAGCAGCTTAACCGGGACCTACTACAATGAGCAGTTCTTC	CASSLTGTYYNEQFF
.	13	TRBD1	TRBV5-4	TRBJ2-7	TGTGCCAGCAGCGGCGGGACAGGGGGCGAGCAGTACTTC	CASSGGTGGEQYF
once	13	.	TRBV24-1	TRBJ2-7	TGTGCCACCGGTGATTTGGCCTTCAACGAGCAGTACTTC	CATGDLAFNEQYF
many	14	TRBD1	TRBV30	TRBJ2-1	TGTGCCTGGACTCCGGGACAGGGGTACAATGAGCAGTTCTTC	CAWTPGQGYNEQFF
many	13	.	TRBV5-1	TRBJ2-3	TGCGCCAGCAGCACCGCACCGGAAGATACGCAGTATTTT	CASSTAPEDTQYF